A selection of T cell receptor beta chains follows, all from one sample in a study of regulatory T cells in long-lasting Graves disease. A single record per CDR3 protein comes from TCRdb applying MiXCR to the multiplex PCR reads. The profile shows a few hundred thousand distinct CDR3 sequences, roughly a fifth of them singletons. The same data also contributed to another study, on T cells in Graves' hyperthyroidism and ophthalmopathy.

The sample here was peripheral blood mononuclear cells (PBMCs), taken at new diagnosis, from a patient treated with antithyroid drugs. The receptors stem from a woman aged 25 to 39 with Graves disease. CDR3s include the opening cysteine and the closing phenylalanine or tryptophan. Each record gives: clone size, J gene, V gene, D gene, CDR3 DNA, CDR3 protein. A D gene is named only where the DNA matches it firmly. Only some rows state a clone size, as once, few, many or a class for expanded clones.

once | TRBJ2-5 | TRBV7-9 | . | TGTGCCAGCAGCCGGGGGACCGCCCAAGAGACCCAGTACTTC | CASSRGTAQETQYF
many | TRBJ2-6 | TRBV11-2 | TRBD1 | TGTGCCAGCAGCTGGGACAGCAACGTCCTGACTTTC | CASSWDSNVLTF
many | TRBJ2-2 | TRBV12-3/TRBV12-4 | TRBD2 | TGTGCCAGCACCGCTTGGGGCTTAGCGGGAGTGACCGGGGAGCTGTTTTTT | CASTAWGLAGVTGELFF
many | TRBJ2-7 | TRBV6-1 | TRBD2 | TGTGCCAGCAGTACCCTTACTAGCGGGAGCCCTCCAAGGGACGAGCAGTACTTC | CASSTLTSGSPPRDEQYF
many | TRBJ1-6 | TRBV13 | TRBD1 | TGCGCCAGCAGCCCTGAGACAGGGACTAATTCACCCCTCCACTTT | CASSPETGTNSPLHF
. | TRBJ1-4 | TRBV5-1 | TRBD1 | TGCGCCAGCAGCCTAGGACAGGAAATGGGGGAAAAACTGTTTTTT | CASSLGQEMGEKLFF
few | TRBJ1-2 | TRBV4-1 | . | TGCGCCAGCAGCCAAGTCGGGTCTGGGGGCTATGGCTACACCTTC | CASSQVGSGGYGYTF
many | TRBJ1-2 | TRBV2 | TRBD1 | TGTGCCAGCAGCTCGGACAGGGCGATGAGAGGCTACACCTTC | CASSSDRAMRGYTF
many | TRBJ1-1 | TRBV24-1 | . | TGTGCCACCAGTGATTTGCCGGGTAAGGAGATGAACACTGAAGCTTTCTTT | CATSDLPGKEMNTEAFF
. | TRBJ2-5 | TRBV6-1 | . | TGTGCCAGCAGCTGGACTCAGAGTAGGGAGACCCAGTACTTC | CASSWTQSRETQYF
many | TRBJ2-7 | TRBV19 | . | TGTGCCAGTAAGGAGTCCGTCATCGCCTACGAGCAGTACTTC | CASKESVIAYEQYF
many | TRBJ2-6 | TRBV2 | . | TGTGCCAGCAGTGACCCAGGGGTAGCTGGGGCCAACGTCCTGACTTTC | CASSDPGVAGANVLTF
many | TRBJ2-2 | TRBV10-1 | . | TGCGCCAGCCGGTGGGGCCGAACCGGGGAGCTGTTTTTT | CASRWGRTGELFF
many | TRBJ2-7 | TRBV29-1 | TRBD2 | TGCAGCGTTGACAGCGGGGGAAGCTCCTACGAGCAGTACTTC | CSVDSGGSSYEQYF
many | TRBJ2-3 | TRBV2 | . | TGTGCCAGCACCTCGGGCCCCGCCCCAGATACGCAGTATTTT | CASTSGPAPDTQYF
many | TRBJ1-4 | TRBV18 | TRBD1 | TGTGCCAGCTCACGCAACAGGGGGAGTGGAGGTGAAAAACTGTTTTTT | CASSRNRGSGGEKLFF
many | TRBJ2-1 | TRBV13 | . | TGTGCCAGCAGCTCCCGAGGCGGGGACGCCTTAGCCCATGAGCAGTTCTTC | CASSSRGGDALAHEQFF
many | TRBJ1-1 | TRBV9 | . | TGTGCCAGCAGCGTAGGAGGGGTGAACACTGAAGCTTTCTTT | CASSVGGVNTEAFF
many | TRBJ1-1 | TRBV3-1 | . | TGTGCCAGCAGCCCTAGAGCACAGGAGACTATTTGGACTGAAGCTTTCTTT | CASSPRAQETIWTEAFF
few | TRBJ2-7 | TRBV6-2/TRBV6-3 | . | TGTGCCAGCAGTTACTCGAACAGAGACTACGAGCAGTACTTC | CASSYSNRDYEQYF
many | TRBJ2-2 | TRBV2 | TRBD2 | TGTGCCAGCAGCAGGACTAGCGGGAACACCGGGGAGCTGTTTTTT | CASSRTSGNTGELFF
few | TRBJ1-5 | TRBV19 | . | TGTGCCAGTAGTATCGCAGTAAATCAGCCCCAGCATTTT | CASSIAVNQPQHF
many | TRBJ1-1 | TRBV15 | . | TGTGCCACCAGCAGCCTAGGGGGGCCCACTGAAGCTTTCTTT | CATSSLGGPTEAFF
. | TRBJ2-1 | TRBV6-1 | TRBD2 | TGTGCCAGCAGGCTTACCGGGACTAGCGGGAGTGGGAATGAGCAGTTCTTC | CASRLTGTSGSGNEQFF
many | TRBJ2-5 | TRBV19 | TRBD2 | TGTGCCAGTAGCTCCGGACTAGGGAGCGGGGAGACCCAGTACTTC | CASSSGLGSGETQYF
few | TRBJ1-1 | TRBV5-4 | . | TGTGCCAGCAGCTTGGACACCCTGAACACTGAAGCTTTCTTT | CASSLDTLNTEAFF
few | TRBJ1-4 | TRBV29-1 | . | TGCAGCGTGACGCCGGGAAATAATGAAAAACTGTTTTTT | CSVTPGNNEKLFF
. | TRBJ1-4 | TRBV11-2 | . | TGTGCCAGCAGCTTGAGGGGTGAAAAACTGTTTTTT | CASSLRGEKLFF
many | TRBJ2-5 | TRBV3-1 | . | TGTGCCAGCAGCCAATGGACAGAAGAGACCCAGTACTTC | CASSQWTEETQYF
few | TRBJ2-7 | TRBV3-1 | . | TGTGCCAGCAGCCAACCCTTTTTACCCTACGAGCAGTACTTC | CASSQPFLPYEQYF
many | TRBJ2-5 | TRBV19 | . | TGTGCCAGTCGAGGGGAAGGTAGAGAGACCCAGTACTTC | CASRGEGRETQYF
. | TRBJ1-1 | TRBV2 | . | TGTGCCAGCGATGTCGGGTTGCACACTGAAGCTTTCTTT | CASDVGLHTEAFF
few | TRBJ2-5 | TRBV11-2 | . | TGTGCCAGCAGCCGAACAGGGATGGGTGAGACCCAGTACTTC | CASSRTGMGETQYF
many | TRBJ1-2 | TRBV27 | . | TGTGCCAGCAGTCCGTCGACAGGCCATAACTATGGCTACACCTTC | CASSPSTGHNYGYTF
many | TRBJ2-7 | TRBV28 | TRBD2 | TGTGCCAGCAGTCTCCCCCCGGGACTAGCGGGATTAAGGCAGTACTTC | CASSLPPGLAGLRQYF
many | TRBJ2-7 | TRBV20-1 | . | TGCAGTGCTAGAGTCCTAGAATCCTACGAGCAGTACTTC | CSARVLESYEQYF
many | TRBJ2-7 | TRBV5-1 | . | TGCGCCAGCAGCTTGGAGCCCCCCGGGGGTTCGAAGGAGCAGTACTTC | CASSLEPPGGSKEQYF
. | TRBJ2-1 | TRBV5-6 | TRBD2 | TGTGCCAGCAGCTTAATAGCGGGTGGCTCCTACAATGAGCAGTTCTTC | CASSLIAGGSYNEQFF
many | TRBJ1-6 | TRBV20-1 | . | TGCAGTGCTAGAGAGGTCTCGATTAATTCACCCCTCCACTTT | CSAREVSINSPLHF
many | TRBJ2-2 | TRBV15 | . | TGTGCCACCGCAGGGGGAGGCACCGGGGAGCTGTTTTTT | CATAGGGTGELFF
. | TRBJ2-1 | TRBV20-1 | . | TGCAGTGCTACCGGACAAAACAATGAGCAGTTCTTC | CSATGQNNEQFF
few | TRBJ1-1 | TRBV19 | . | TGTGCCAGTACCACATCGGGGAACACTGAAGCTTTCTTT | CASTTSGNTEAFF
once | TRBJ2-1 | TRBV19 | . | TGTGCCAGTAGTATAGGTTTCCGGGGGAATGAGCAGTTCTTC | CASSIGFRGNEQFF
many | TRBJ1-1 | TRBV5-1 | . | TGTGCCAGCAGGGAGACACCGAACAGAGTCGGCGCTGAAGCTTTCTTT | CASRETPNRVGAEAFF
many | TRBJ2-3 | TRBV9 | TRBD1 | TGTGCCAGCAGCCCAGGGACAGCAAAAGGCACAGATACGCAGTATTTT | CASSPGTAKGTDTQYF
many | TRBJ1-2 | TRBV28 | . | TGTGCCGCAGCGGGATTCGGTGGCTACACCTTC | CAAAGFGGYTF
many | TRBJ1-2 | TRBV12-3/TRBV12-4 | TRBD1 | TGTGCCAGCAGTCCCCGAGGGAGGGGGCCCTATGGCTACACCTTC | CASSPRGRGPYGYTF
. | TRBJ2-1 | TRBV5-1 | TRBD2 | TGCGCCAGCAGCCCGACTAGCGGGAGGAGCAATGAGCAGTTCTTC | CASSPTSGRSNEQFF
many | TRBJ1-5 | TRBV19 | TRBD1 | TGTGCCAGTAGCCGACAGACAGGGGGCGCAAGCAATCAGCCCCAGCATTTT | CASSRQTGGASNQPQHF
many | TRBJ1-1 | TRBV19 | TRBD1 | TGTGCCAGTAGAATCAGGGGGCGCGGGACTGAAGCTTTCTTT | CASRIRGRGTEAFF
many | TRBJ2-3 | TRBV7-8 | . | TGTGCCAGCAGCCCTCGCCCCCGGGGTACAGATACGCAGTATTTT | CASSPRPRGTDTQYF
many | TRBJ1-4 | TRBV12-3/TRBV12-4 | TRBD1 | TGTGCCAGCAGTGACAGGGGGGAAGAAAAACTGTTTTTT | CASSDRGEEKLFF
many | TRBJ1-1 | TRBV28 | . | TGTGCCAGCAGTTTAATTGGCGAATCGCGAGCTTTCTTT | CASSLIGESRAFF